The 28 T cell receptor beta chains given below trace back to one sample, sequenced in a study of control samples from healthy donors and cancer patients. This table comes from immunoSEQ multiplex PCR, and its TCRdb copy is limited to in-frame clones, with some not included. The table lists approximately 100,000 clones, around 85% of them singletons. Source material: blood. All receptors derive from a woman aged 40 to 50 in good health.

This clone was detected once. V usage is TRBV3-1 (or the pseudogene TRBV3-2) and J usage is TRBJ1-6, with a weak D call TRBD1 (6 bases). V shed 4 bases and J shed 10 bases, with 17 bases lying between them. The CDR3 has 15 amino acids. Germline assignment: CDR1 LGHDT and CDR2 YNNKEL (reference sequence). DNA of the CDR3: TGTGCCAGCAGCCGCCGAGCGGGCACAGGGTCACCCCTCCACTTT. It codes for CASSRRAGTGSPLHF.

CDR3 sequence (DNA): TGTGCCAGCAGCTTAATAACGGGGGCCGGGGGCATTCAGTACTTC. Translating it yields CASSLITGAGGIQYF. The gene calls are TRBV7-2 and TRBJ2-4; D is perhaps TRBD1 or TRBD2 (6 bases each). The CDR3 contains 15 residues. CDR1 and CDR2 from the germline V gene are SGHTA and FQGNSA. Trimming stripped 2 bases from V and 9 bases from J, with 17 bases between.

The J gene is TRBJ1-2, the V gene TRBV6-5; 7 bases line up with TRBD1. Looked up from germline, CDR1 is MNHEY and CDR2 is SVGAGI. The CDR3 contains 14 residues. J was trimmed by 5 bases and V by 7 bases; bases with no gene match: 10. This CDR3 reads CASISWDSDYGYTF. DNA for the CDR3: TGTGCCAGCATCTCCTGGGACAGCGATTATGGCTACACCTTC.

The chain recombines TRBV30 with TRBJ1-1; 7 bases line up with TRBD1. The CDR3 length is 15 residues. V lost 5 bases and J lost 1; bases outside the gene matches: 10. Germline V gene data show CDR1 as GTSNPN and CDR2 as SVGIG (reference sequence). CDR3 bases: TGTGCCTGGGTTATACCAGGGGGATGGAACACTGAAGCTTTCTTT. Translating it yields CAWVIPGGWNTEAFF.

The chain couples TRBV30 to TRBJ2-2; D possibly corresponds to TRBD1 (6 bases). The V gene's germline CDR1 is GTSNPN and CDR2 SVGIG (reference sequence). Deletions cut 2 bases from V and 13 bases from J, with 14 bases between. The CDR3 loop spans 12 amino acids. The CDR3 spells CAWSPGPQGLFF. DNA of the CDR3: TGTGCCTGGAGTCCCGGCCCACAGGGGCTGTTTTTT.

This chain joins TRBV7-2 and TRBJ2-7, with 7 positions matching TRBD1. The junction had 11 bases not matched to a gene; V was cut back by 3 bases and J by 6 bases. Germline CDR1 is SGHTA and CDR2 is FQGNSA. CDR3 size: 15 residues. This CDR3 reads CASSFALTGTGEQYF. CDR3 in DNA: TGTGCCAGCAGCTTCGCACTGACAGGGACGGGCGAGCAGTACTTC.

V gene TRBV3-1 (or the pseudogene TRBV3-2) combines with J gene TRBJ2-7; 9 positions match TRBD2. V was pared by 6 bases and J by 5 bases, with 5 bases of the junction left unmatched. CDR1 is LGHDT and CDR2 is YNNKEL in the germline V gene (reference sequence). This CDR3 has 13 residues. The CDR3 DNA sequence: TGTGCCAGCAGGCCGAGCGGGGGGAACGAGCAGTACTTC. This encodes CASRPSGGNEQYF.

The J gene is TRBJ1-5, the V gene TRBV12-3 or TRBV12-4, with D unclear. V was shortened by 1 base and J by 3 bases, with 1 base between the two germline ends. CDR3 length: 12 amino acids. CDR3 coding DNA: TGTGCCAGCAGTTTAGACAATCAGCCCCAGCATTTT. Protein sequence: CASSLDNQPQHF.

The chain couples TRBV7-2 to TRBJ1-1, with D unresolved. Germline CDR1 and CDR2: SGHTA and FQGNSA. The CDR3 loop spans 14 amino acids. The V end lost 1 base, the J end lost 0 bases, and 6 bases lay between the germline ends. The CDR3 sequence is CASSLVNMNTEAFF. In DNA, the CDR3 is TGTGCCAGCAGCTTAGTGAACATGAACACTGAAGCTTTCTTT. The variable domain in full, completed from reference TRBV7-2 and TRBJ1-1, reads GAGVSQSPSNKVTEKGKDVELRCDPISGHTALYWYRQSLGQGLEFLIYFQGNSAPDKSGLPSDRFSAERTGGSVSTLTIQRTQQEDSAVYLCASSLVNMNTEAFFGQGTRLTVV.

The V and J genes are TRBV30 and TRBJ2-7, with D unresolved. V was clipped by 2 bases and J by 6 bases, with 14 bases between them. The germline CDR1 and CDR2 sequences are GTSNPN and SVGIG (reference sequence). The CDR3 covers 13 residues. CDR3 sequence: CAWSIQGVSEQYF. DNA of the CDR3: TGTGCCTGGAGTATACAAGGAGTTTCCGAGCAGTACTTC.

The chain uses TRBV11-3 and TRBJ2-1; TRBD1 might be the D (6 bases). Germline assignment: CDR1 SGHNT and CDR2 YENEEA. CDR3 size: 14 residues. The V gene lost 4 bases and the J gene lost 2 bases, with 9 bases spanning the gap. In DNA form, the CDR3 reads TGTGCCAGCAGCTCCCCAGGGGCCTACAATGAGCAGTTCTTC. Its protein is CASSSPGAYNEQFF.

This chain uses TRBV11-3 with TRBJ1-2, with 10 bases aligning to TRBD1. Germline CDR1 SGHNT, CDR2 YENEEA. V lost 5 bases and J lost 4; bases outside the gene matches: 4. This CDR3 is 14 amino acids long. The CDR3 loop reads CASSDGTGVYGYTF. CDR3 coding DNA: TGTGCCAGCAGCGATGGGACAGGGGTCTATGGCTACACCTTC.

The chain employs TRBV30 and TRBJ2-4; 7 bases are shared with TRBD1. Germline CDR1 is GTSNPN and CDR2 is SVGIG (reference sequence). This CDR3 is 15 amino acids long. V was clipped by 1 base and J by 2 bases; unmatched bases: 5. The CDR3 loop is CAWSDLTGPKNIQYF. The DNA of the CDR3 is TGTGCCTGGAGTGACCTGACAGGGCCCAAAAACATTCAGTACTTC.

This clone showed up just once. J is TRBJ2-1 and V is TRBV2; TRBD1 matches 9 bases. Germline V lookup: CDR1 SNHLY, CDR2 FYNNEI. This CDR3 comprises 14 residues. V shed 8 bases, J shed 4 bases, and the junction held 6 bases outside the gene matches. The CDR3 sequence: CASLDRGGYNEQFF. CDR3 nucleotide sequence: TGTGCCAGCTTAGACAGGGGGGGTTACAATGAGCAGTTCTTC.

The table lists this clone with a few counts. The chain recombines TRBV6-6 with TRBJ1-5; D remains unclear. CDR3 size: 16 residues. Germline V lookup: CDR1 MNHNY, CDR2 SVGAGI (reference sequence). V lost 0 bases, J lost 3 bases, and 12 bases lay in between. The CDR3 spells CASSYSSGQNNQPQHF. The CDR3 region has the DNA TGTGCCAGCAGTTACTCGTCGGGCCAGAACAATCAGCCCCAGCATTTT.

The rearrangement uses TRBV5-6 and TRBJ2-3; no definite D call. Germline loops: CDR1 SGHDT, CDR2 YYEEEE. Trimming pared 3 bases from V and 2 bases from J, leaving 7 bases between. The CDR3 has 13 residues. The CDR3 DNA reads as TGTGCCAGCAGCTCACCCTTCACAGATACGCAGTATTTT. Its translation: CASSSPFTDTQYF. Combining the CDR3 with reference TRBV5-6 and TRBJ2-3 gives the whole variable domain DAGVTQSPTHLIKTRGQQVTLRCSPKSGHDTVSWYQQALGQGPQFIFQYYEEEERQRGNFPDRFSGHQFPNYSSELNVNALLLGDSALYLCASSSPFTDTQYFGPGTRLTVL.

This chain links TRBV7-9 with TRBJ1-6, with 7 bases aligning to TRBD1. J was trimmed by 7 bases and V by 1 base; bases with no gene match: 4. Per the germline V gene, CDR1 is SEHNR and CDR2 is FQNEAQ (reference sequence). The length of the CDR3 is 15 residues. CDR3 protein: CASSLEGQKNSPLHF. CDR3 coding DNA: TGTGCCAGCAGCTTAGAGGGACAGAAAAATTCACCCCTCCACTTT.

The chain couples TRBV7-2 to TRBJ1-1; D uncertain. The V gene lost 6 bases and the J gene lost 1 base, with 6 bases spanning the gap. Per germline, CDR1 SGHTA and CDR2 FQGNSA. This CDR3 has 12 residues. The CDR3 spells CASRGWNTEAFF. The CDR3 nucleotides are TGTGCCAGCAGGGGGTGGAACACTGAAGCTTTCTTT.

V is TRBV5-4 and J is TRBJ1-2; D is uncertain. Trimming stripped 0 bases from V and 2 bases from J, with 14 bases between. Germline CDR1 is SGHNT and CDR2 is YYREEE (reference sequence). The CDR3 is 16 residues long. The CDR3 sequence is CASSLGMGQANYGYTF. In DNA form, the CDR3 reads TGTGCCAGCAGCTTGGGGATGGGTCAGGCCAACTATGGCTACACCTTC.

This chain connects TRBV3-1 (or the pseudogene TRBV3-2) to TRBJ2-1, with D uncertain. The CDR3 loop spans 16 amino acids. Germline-derived CDR1 and CDR2 are LGHDT and YNNKEL (reference sequence). V shed 4 bases and J shed 8 bases, with 21 bases lying between them. This chain's CDR3 is CASSREFHGSGHEQFF. For the CDR3, the DNA is TGTGCCAGCAGCCGTGAGTTTCATGGGTCGGGCCATGAGCAGTTCTTC.

The CDR3 bases are TGTGCCATCAGCCAGGGGTCTGAAGCTTTCTTT. Protein: CAISQGSEAFF. This chain links TRBV10-3 with TRBJ1-1, with D possibly matching TRBD1 (6 bases). Germline V CDR1 and CDR2: ENHRY, SYGVKD. The CDR3 consists of 11 residues. With 6 bases removed from V and 6 bases from J, the gap between germline ends came to 8 bases.

The CDR3 region is CASSLRAAVGNTEAFF. The CDR3 DNA reads as TGCGCCAGCAGCTTAAGGGCCGCGGTGGGCAACACTGAAGCTTTCTTT. V gene TRBV5-1 combines with J gene TRBJ1-1; D not certain. CDR3 length: 16 amino acids. CDR1 and CDR2 (germline): SGHRS, YFSETQ. Trimming shortened V by 2 bases and J by 2 bases, and 16 bases separated the two germline ends.

The rearrangement joins TRBV2 to TRBJ2-5; no reliable D call. V lost 6 bases, J lost 2 bases, and 13 bases lay in between. Per the germline V gene, CDR1 is SNHLY and CDR2 is FYNNEI. The CDR3 has 14 residues. This chain's CDR3 is CASRMDEMQETQYF. CDR3 in DNA: TGTGCCAGCAGGATGGACGAGATGCAAGAGACCCAGTACTTC.

The V and J genes are TRBV3-1 (or the pseudogene TRBV3-2) and TRBJ2-7, with 16 bases identical to TRBD2. Germline CDR1 LGHDT, CDR2 YNNKEL (reference sequence). Losses at the gene ends were 2 bases for V and 6 bases for J; bases not matched to a gene: 10. This CDR3 region has 18 residues. CDR3 region: CASSQPPGLAGGHPEQYF. DNA for the CDR3: TGTGCCAGCAGCCAACCTCCGGGACTAGCGGGGGGGCATCCCGAGCAGTACTTC.

Here the CDR3 reads CASSYSGQSPNTEAFF. The CDR3 DNA reads as TGTGCCAGCAGTTATTCGGGACAGTCCCCGAACACTGAAGCTTTCTTT. The V call is TRBV6-5, the J call TRBJ1-1, with 7 nucleotides matching TRBD1. The trim removed 3 bases at V and 1 base at J, leaving 8 bases unmatched. CDR1 MNHEY and CDR2 SVGAGI come from the germline V gene. This CDR3 contains 16 residues.

The chain links TRBV6-1 to TRBJ1-2; maybe TRBD1 (5 bases). Germline loops: CDR1 MNHNS, CDR2 SASEGT. Trimming stripped 4 bases from V and 0 bases from J, with 18 bases between. This CDR3 is built from 17 residues. The CDR3 sequence: CASSGRDGKKANYGYTF. The DNA of the CDR3 is TGTGCCAGCAGTGGTCGGGACGGAAAGAAAGCTAACTATGGCTACACCTTC.

The chain uses TRBV7-6 and TRBJ1-2, with a weak D call TRBD1 (6 bases). The length of the CDR3 is 15 residues. Germline assignment: CDR1 SGHVS and CDR2 FNYEAQ. Trimming removed 6 bases at V and 4 bases at J, with 18 bases between. CDR3 nucleotides: TGTGCCAGCAGTCCCTATCAGGGGCATGGCTATGGCTACACCTTC. This codes for CASSPYQGHGYGYTF.

The chain joins TRBV14 to TRBJ1-2; no clear D gene. The CDR3 length is 13 residues. From germline, CDR1 is SGHDN and CDR2 FVKESK. The ends were cut back, 0 bases at V and 8 bases at J, with 10 bases in the middle. As DNA, the CDR3 is TGTGCCAGCAGCCAAGATCGGGGATCGGGCTACACCTTC. It specifies CASSQDRGSGYTF.